Below are 22 T cell receptor beta chains sequenced from a single sample in a study of OX40 agonist ivuxolimab in advanced cancers. Sequencing used immunoSEQ multiplex PCR; TCRdb keeps in-frame clones, though not all of them. The sample shows 70,000 or so clones, roughly 87% of them seen only once. The material sequenced was CD4+ or CD8+ T cells sorted from blood, taken in a trial of the OX40 agonist ivuxolimab. The source of these receptors is an adult with an advanced solid tumor such as melanoma, head and neck, liver or kidney cancer.

V and J are TRBV28 and TRBJ2-1, with 9 bases fitting TRBD2. The V and J ends lost 9 bases and 1 base, in that order; junction bases with no gene match: 7. The germline CDR1 and CDR2 sequences are MDHEN and SYDVKM. The CDR3 loop spans 15 amino acids. This CDR3 is CASTELAGSYNEQFF. As DNA, the CDR3 is TGTGCCAGTACGGAGCTAGCGGGATCCTACAATGAGCAGTTCTTC.

The chain joins TRBV28 to TRBJ1-4, with a weak D call TRBD1 (5 bases). The V gene lost 3 bases and the J gene lost 5 bases, with 10 bases spanning the gap. The CDR3 is made up of 14 amino acids. CDR1 and CDR2 from the germline V gene are MDHEN and SYDVKM. The CDR3 nucleotides are TGTGCCAGCAGTTTTCAGGGACTAAATGAAAAACTGTTTTTT. This codes for CASSFQGLNEKLFF. Using reference TRBV28 and TRBJ1-4 for the parts outside the CDR3, the full variable domain is DVKVTQSSRYLVKRTGEKVFLECVQDMDHENMFWYRQDPGLGLRLIYFSYDVKMKEKGDIPEGYSVSREKKERFSLILESASTNQTSMYLCASSFQGLNEKLFFGSGTQLSVL.

The V gene is TRBV11-3, the J gene TRBJ2-5; the D gene is possibly TRBD2 (6 bases). The CDR3 runs to 16 residues. V dropped 3 bases and J dropped 4 bases, with 18 bases sitting between them. The germline gives CDR1 SGHNT, CDR2 YENEEA. The CDR3 loop is CASSFVVGGFGETQYF. CDR3 nucleotide sequence: TGTGCCAGCAGCTTTGTAGTGGGAGGCTTCGGAGAGACCCAGTACTTC.

A single count supports this clone. The rearrangement links TRBV20-1 to TRBJ2-7; possibly TRBD2 for D (5 bases). V lost 4 bases and J 2 bases, leaving 6 bases between the germline ends. Germline V gene sequence: CDR1 DFQATT, CDR2 SNEGSKA (reference sequence). CDR3 length equals 11 residues. The CDR3 here is CSAILAYEQYF. In DNA, the CDR3 is TGCAGTGCTATACTAGCCTACGAGCAGTACTTC.

The V call is TRBV6-5, the J call TRBJ2-7; 7 bases align to TRBD2. Trimming cost V 8 bases and J 4 bases; bases outside gene matches: 8. Germline V CDR1 and CDR2: MNHEY, SVGAGI. The CDR3 length is 13 residues. In DNA form, the CDR3 reads TGTGCCAGCTCCCTAGCGGTTACTTACGAGCAGTACTTC. It is translated as CASSLAVTYEQYF.

The chain is built from TRBV30 and TRBJ2-7; D gene unclear. From germline, CDR1 is GTSNPN and CDR2 SVGIG (reference sequence). The CDR3 is 13 amino acids. V gave up 0 bases and J gave up 5 bases, with 11 bases separating them. The CDR3 here is CAWSVTGYDEQYF. As DNA, the CDR3 is TGTGCCTGGAGTGTGACGGGTTATGACGAGCAGTACTTC.

The chain couples TRBV19 to TRBJ2-3; either TRBD1 or TRBD2 may supply D (5 bases each). CDR1 is LNHDA and CDR2 is SQIVND in the germline V gene (reference sequence). V gave up 3 bases and J gave up 6 bases, with 22 bases separating them. The CDR3 runs to 17 residues. The CDR3 spells CASSIGRGVGIVDTQYF. CDR3 DNA sequence: TGTGCCAGTAGTATTGGGAGAGGGGTAGGAATCGTGGATACGCAGTATTTT.

The chain employs TRBV29-1 and TRBJ1-1; D ambiguous. The CDR3 is made up of 13 amino acids. V was pared by 7 bases and J by 0 bases, with 12 bases between. CDR1 is SQVTM, CDR2 ANQGSEA, per germline. The CDR3 bases are TGCAGCGCCGGGAGGCCTTTGAACACTGAAGCTTTCTTT. It translates to CSAGRPLNTEAFF.

The chain carries TRBV6-7 and TRBJ1-1, with unresolved D. TRBV6-7 qualifies as an ORF whose function is uncertain. The CDR3 is 10 residues long. Trimming left V 11 bases short and J 10 bases short, with 14 bases between. CDR3 DNA sequence: TGTGCCTCCACCGGCCCAGGAGCTTTCTTT. Translation: CASTGPGAFF.

The chain uses TRBV19 and TRBJ2-1; D possibly uses TRBD1 or TRBD2 (5 bases each). V lost 3 bases and J lost 7, with 16 bases in between. The CDR3 sequence is 15 residues long. The germline gives CDR1 LNHDA, CDR2 SQIVND (reference sequence). The CDR3 sequence: CASSIGTARRNEQFF. The CDR3 DNA follows: TGTGCCAGTAGTATCGGGACGGCAAGAAGGAATGAGCAGTTCTTC.

The rearrangement uses TRBV5-6 and TRBJ1-1, with TRBD1 matching 9 bases. CDR3 length: 16 amino acids. The ends lost 0 bases at V and 3 bases at J; junction bases unmatched: 6. The germline CDR1 and CDR2 sequences are SGHDT and YYEEEE. DNA for the CDR3: TGTGCCAGCAGCTTGGAGGGACAGGGCGTGCACACTGAAGCTTTCTTT. It encodes CASSLEGQGVHTEAFF.

The genes are TRBV9 and TRBJ1-2; perhaps TRBD1 as D (5 bases). This CDR3 is 15 amino acids long. Germline CDR1 is SGDLS and CDR2 is YYNGEE. Trimming pared 0 bases from V and 8 bases from J, leaving 17 bases between. CDR3 DNA sequence: TGTGCCAGCAGCGTAGCTACGGCAGGGTCGAACGGCTACACCTTC. It encodes CASSVATAGSNGYTF. The whole variable domain, filled in from reference TRBV9 and TRBJ1-2, reads DSGVTQTPKHLITATGQRVTLRCSPRSGDLSVYWYQQSLDQGLQFLIQYYNGEERAKGNILERFSAQQFPDLHSELNLSSLELGDSALYFCASSVATAGSNGYTFGSGTRLTVV.

The genes are TRBV30 and TRBJ1-1, with 8 nucleotides matching TRBD1. The V gene end was trimmed by 8 bases and the J gene end by 4 bases; junction bases not matched to a gene: 9. CDR1 is GTSNPN and CDR2 is SVGIG in the germline V gene (reference sequence). The CDR3 totals 13 residues. The CDR3: CAVGQQGGTEAFF. CDR3 sequence (DNA): TGTGCCGTTGGACAACAGGGGGGCACTGAAGCTTTCTTT. Full variable domain (outside the CDR3, taken from reference TRBV30 and TRBJ1-1): SQTIHQWPATLVQPVGSPLSLECTVEGTSNPNLYWYRQAAGRGLQLLFYSVGIGQISSEVPQNLSASRPQDRQFILSSKKLLLSDSGFYLCAVGQQGGTEAFFGQGTRLTVV.

The rearrangement links TRBV6-5 to TRBJ2-7; D possibly corresponds to TRBD1 (5 bases). The germline V gene encodes CDR1 MNHEY and CDR2 SVGAGI. The CDR3 totals 13 residues. Trimming removed 2 bases from V and 5 bases from J, with 10 bases in between. CDR3 sequence (DNA): TGTGCCAGCAGTTACGACCAGGGCCACGAGCAGTACTTC. Its protein product is CASSYDQGHEQYF.

V gene TRBV10-3 combines with J gene TRBJ2-7; TRBD1 aligns across 8 bases. Trimming removed 6 bases from V and 5 bases from J; junction bases left unmatched: 9. CDR3 length: 14 amino acids. Looked up from germline, CDR1 is ENHRY and CDR2 is SYGVKD. In DNA form, the CDR3 reads TGTGCCATCAGCTACCAGGGACAGGCAAACGAGCAGTACTTC. Its translation is CAISYQGQANEQYF.

The J gene is TRBJ2-1, the V gene TRBV6-5, with a weak D call TRBD2 (6 bases). This CDR3 spans 14 amino acids. CDR1 is MNHEY, CDR2 SVGAGI, per germline. V was clipped by 6 bases and J by 7 bases, with 16 bases between them. DNA of the CDR3: TGTGCCAGCAGCTCCGGGGGTGAGGGGAATGAGCAGTTCTTC. This gives the protein CASSSGGEGNEQFF.

The chain joins TRBV6-5 to TRBJ1-2; no firm D call. V lost 2 bases and J lost 8, with 9 bases in between. CDR1 MNHEY and CDR2 SVGAGI come from the germline V gene. The length of the CDR3 is 12 residues. The DNA for the CDR3 is TGTGCCAGCAGTTACCTCCGAGGAGGCTACACCTTC. It yields the protein CASSYLRGGYTF.

The chain uses TRBV29-1 and TRBJ2-1; no firm D call. V dropped 7 bases and J dropped 5 bases, with 9 bases sitting between them. The CDR3 totals 11 residues. CDR1 and CDR2 from the germline V gene are SQVTM and ANQGSEA. The CDR3 nucleotides read TGCAGCGGAGAAACGAACAATGAGCAGTTCTTC. It specifies CSGETNNEQFF.

The gene calls are TRBV9 and TRBJ2-5; D is uncertain. This CDR3 is built from 15 residues. Trimming took off 0 bases at V and 2 bases at J, with 11 bases between the two ends. Germline V gives CDR1 SGDLS, CDR2 YYNGEE. The chain's CDR3 is CASSVAPRSQETQYF. The CDR3 DNA reads TGTGCCAGCAGCGTAGCCCCACGGTCGCAAGAGACCCAGTACTTC.

In the case of this clone: The sample contains more than one DNA sequence encoding this CDR3. The V call is TRBV2, the J call TRBJ1-5; D gene unclear. Trimming removed 4 bases from V and 3 bases from J, with 10 bases in between. This CDR3 has 14 residues. Germline V gene data show CDR1 as SNHLY and CDR2 as FYNNEI. The CDR3 bases are TGTGCCAGCAGTGTCGGTCGGGACAATCAGCCCCAGCATTTT. Protein: CASSVGRDNQPQHF.

The chain has TRBV5-6 and TRBJ2-3; possible D gene TRBD1, 5 bases. The V gene lost 0 bases and the J gene lost 10 bases, with 9 bases spanning the gap. This CDR3 has 12 residues. Germline V CDR1 and CDR2: SGHDT, YYEEEE. Here the CDR3 DNA reads TGTGCCAGCAGCTTGGGACAGTTTGCGCAGTATTTT. It yields the protein CASSLGQFAQYF.

With respect to this clone: The same CDR3 arises from other DNA sequences in this sample as well. V and J are TRBV28 and TRBJ1-2; D uncertain. V was clipped by 4 bases and J by 5 bases, with 5 bases between them. The CDR3 covers 11 residues. Germline V gene lookup returns CDR1 MDHEN and CDR2 SYDVKM. CDR3: CASSSGYGYTF. CDR3 coding DNA: TGTGCCAGCAGTTCCGGATATGGCTACACCTTC.